This TCR beta chain was observed in a study of beta chain features in type 1 diabetes. Every isolated RNA sample was fully reverse transcribed, so sequencing captured expressed TCRB transcripts. The data were produced by immunoSEQ multiplex PCR, yet TCRdb's version contains in-frame clones alone and is incomplete. The top ten clones hold around 0.065% of a sample with hundreds of thousands of clones, around 28% of them seen once. The collection from each donor was one heparinised blood draw averaging roughly 100 mL. This clone was counted only a few times. The antigen is unknown. Regarding the study as a whole: Shortening of TCRB CDR3s, moderate but significant, appeared in all four CD4+ subsets of Type 1 diabetes patients.

V lost 6 bases, J lost 6 bases, and 12 bases lay in between. The CDR3 is made up of 12 amino acids. Germline lookup yields CDR1 MNHEY and CDR2 SVGAGI. V is TRBV6-5 and J is TRBJ2-7; D is perhaps TRBD2 (6 bases). The sample consisted of naive CD4+ T cells from blood. The sequence was obtained from a man aged 18 to 30 in good health. In DNA form, the CDR3 reads TGTGCCAGCAGGAGTACTAGCTCCGAGCAGTACTTC. Protein product: CASRSTSSEQYF.